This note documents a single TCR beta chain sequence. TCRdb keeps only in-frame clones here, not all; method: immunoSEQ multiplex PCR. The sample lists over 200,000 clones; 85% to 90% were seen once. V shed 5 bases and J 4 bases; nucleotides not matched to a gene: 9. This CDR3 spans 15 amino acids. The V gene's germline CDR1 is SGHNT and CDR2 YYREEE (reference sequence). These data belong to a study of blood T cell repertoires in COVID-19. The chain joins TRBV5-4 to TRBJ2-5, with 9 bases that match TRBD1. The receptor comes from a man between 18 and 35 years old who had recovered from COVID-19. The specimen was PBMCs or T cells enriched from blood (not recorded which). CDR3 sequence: CASRRNRDRVETQYF. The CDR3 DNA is TGTGCCAGCAGACGAAACCGGGACAGGGTAGAGACCCAGTACTTC.